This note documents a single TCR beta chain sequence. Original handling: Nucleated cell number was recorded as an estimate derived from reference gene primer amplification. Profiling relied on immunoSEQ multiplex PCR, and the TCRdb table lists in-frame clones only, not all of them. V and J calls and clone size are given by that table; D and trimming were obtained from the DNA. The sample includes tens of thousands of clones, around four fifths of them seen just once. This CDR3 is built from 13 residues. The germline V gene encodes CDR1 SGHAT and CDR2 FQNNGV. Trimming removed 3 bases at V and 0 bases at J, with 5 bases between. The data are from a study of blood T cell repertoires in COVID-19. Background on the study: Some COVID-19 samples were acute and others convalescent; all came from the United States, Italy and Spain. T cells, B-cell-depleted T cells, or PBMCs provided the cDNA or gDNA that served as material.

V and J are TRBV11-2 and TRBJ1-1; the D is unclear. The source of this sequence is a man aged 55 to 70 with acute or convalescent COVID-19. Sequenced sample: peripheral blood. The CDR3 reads CASSFAVNTEAFF. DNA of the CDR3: TGTGCCAGCAGCTTTGCGGTGAACACTGAAGCTTTCTTT.